The T cell receptor (beta chain) described here comes from a study of T-cell memory formation after mild COVID-19. Looking at the study overall: Clusters were largely donor specific. General study findings and limits: Whereas later expanders leaned CD4+, clones contracting day 15 to 85 showed a balanced CD4/CD8 makeup.

TCRdb passed the 5' RACE reads through MiXCR, listing each CDR3 protein once. This sample has under 150,000 distinct CDR3 sequences, with roughly 15% found just once. Worth noting for this clonotype: The antigen remains undetermined.

This clonotype originated in an adult woman who had mild COVID-19 (a few samples of this study predate the infection). Cell type and time point are not known. The sequenced sample consisted of PBMCs or a T cell subset sorted from them (not recorded which).

The CDR3 loop reads CATGQSDSYEQYF. CDR3 coding DNA: TGTGCCACCGGACAGTCCGACTCCTACGAGCAGTACTTC. The rearrangement joins TRBV24-1 to TRBJ2-7; possible D gene TRBD1, 6 bases. In germline, CDR1 is KGHDR, CDR2 SFDVKD. Trimming removed 9 bases at V and 0 bases at J, with 11 bases between. The CDR3 contains 13 residues.